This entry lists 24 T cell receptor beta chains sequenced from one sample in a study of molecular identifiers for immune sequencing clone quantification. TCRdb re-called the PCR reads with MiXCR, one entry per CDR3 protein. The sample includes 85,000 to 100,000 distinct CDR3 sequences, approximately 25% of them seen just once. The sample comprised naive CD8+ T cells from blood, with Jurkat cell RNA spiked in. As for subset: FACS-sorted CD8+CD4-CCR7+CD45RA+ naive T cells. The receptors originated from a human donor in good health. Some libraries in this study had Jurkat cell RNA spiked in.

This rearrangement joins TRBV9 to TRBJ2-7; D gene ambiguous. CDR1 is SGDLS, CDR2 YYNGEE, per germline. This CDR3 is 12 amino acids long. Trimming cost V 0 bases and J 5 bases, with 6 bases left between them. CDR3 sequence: CASSVEGDEQYF. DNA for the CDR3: TGTGCCAGCAGCGTAGAAGGAGACGAGCAGTACTTC.

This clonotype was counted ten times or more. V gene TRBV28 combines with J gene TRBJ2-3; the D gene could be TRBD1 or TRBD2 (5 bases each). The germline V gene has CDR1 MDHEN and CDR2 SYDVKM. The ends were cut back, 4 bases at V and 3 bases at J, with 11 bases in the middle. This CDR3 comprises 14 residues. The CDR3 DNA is TGTGCCAGCAGTTCCCGTTGGGGGACAGATACGCAGTATTTT. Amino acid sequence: CASSSRWGTDTQYF.

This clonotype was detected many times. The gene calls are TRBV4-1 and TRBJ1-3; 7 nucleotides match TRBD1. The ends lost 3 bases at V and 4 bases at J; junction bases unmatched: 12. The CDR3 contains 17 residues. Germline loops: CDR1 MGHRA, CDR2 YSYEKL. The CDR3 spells CASSQLSGTGVGNTIYF. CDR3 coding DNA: TGCGCCAGCAGCCAGCTCTCCGGTACAGGGGTGGGAAACACCATATATTTT.

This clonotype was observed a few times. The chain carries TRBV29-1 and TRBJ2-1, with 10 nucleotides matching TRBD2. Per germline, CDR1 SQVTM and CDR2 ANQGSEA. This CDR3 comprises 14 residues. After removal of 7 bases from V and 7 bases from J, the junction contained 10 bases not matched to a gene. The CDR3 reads CSAWGAGGPNEQFF. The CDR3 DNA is TGCAGCGCCTGGGGAGCGGGGGGGCCGAATGAGCAGTTCTTC.

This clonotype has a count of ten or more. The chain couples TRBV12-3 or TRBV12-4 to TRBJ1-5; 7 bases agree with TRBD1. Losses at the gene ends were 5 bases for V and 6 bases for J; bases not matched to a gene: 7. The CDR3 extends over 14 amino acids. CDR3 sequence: CASSPQGKGQPQHF. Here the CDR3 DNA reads TGTGCCAGCAGTCCACAGGGGAAGGGTCAGCCCCAGCATTTT.

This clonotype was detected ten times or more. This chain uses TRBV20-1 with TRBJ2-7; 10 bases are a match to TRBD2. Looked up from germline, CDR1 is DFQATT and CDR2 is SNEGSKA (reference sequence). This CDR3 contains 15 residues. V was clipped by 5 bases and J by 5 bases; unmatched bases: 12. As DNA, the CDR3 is TGCAGTGCTCAACCCCTGGGACTAGCGATCCACGAGCAGTACTTC. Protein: CSAQPLGLAIHEQYF.

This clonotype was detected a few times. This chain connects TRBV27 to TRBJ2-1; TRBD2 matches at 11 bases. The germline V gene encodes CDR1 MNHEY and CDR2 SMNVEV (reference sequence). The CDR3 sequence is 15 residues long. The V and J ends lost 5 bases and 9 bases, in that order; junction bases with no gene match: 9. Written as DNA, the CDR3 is TGTGCCAGCAGTAATATAGCGGGAGGGCGGAGTGAGCAGTTCTTC. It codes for CASSNIAGGRSEQFF.

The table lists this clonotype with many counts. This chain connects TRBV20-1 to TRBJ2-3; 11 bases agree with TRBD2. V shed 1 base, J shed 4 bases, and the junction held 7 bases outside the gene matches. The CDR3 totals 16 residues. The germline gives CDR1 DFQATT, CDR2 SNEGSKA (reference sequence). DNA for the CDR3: TGCAGTGCTAGAGGGGGTAGCGGGGGGGCTCCAGATACGCAGTATTTT. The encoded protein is CSARGGSGGAPDTQYF.

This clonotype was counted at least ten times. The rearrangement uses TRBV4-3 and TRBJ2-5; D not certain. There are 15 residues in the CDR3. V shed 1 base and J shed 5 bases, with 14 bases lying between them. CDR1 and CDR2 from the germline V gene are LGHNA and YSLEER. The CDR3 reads CASSQAWGSLETQYF. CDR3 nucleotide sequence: TGCGCCAGCAGCCAAGCTTGGGGAAGTTTGGAGACCCAGTACTTC.

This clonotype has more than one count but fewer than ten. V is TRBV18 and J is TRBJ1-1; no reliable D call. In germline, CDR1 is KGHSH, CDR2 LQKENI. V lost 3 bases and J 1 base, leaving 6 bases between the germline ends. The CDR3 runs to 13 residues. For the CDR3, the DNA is TGTGCCAGCTCACCCACAAGGAACACTGAAGCTTTCTTT. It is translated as CASSPTRNTEAFF.

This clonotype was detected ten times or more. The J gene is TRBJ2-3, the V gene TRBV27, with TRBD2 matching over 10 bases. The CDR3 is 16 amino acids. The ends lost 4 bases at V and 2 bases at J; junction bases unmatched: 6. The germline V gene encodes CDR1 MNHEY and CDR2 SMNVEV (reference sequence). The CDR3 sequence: CASSSGLAEYTDTQYF. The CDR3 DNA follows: TGTGCCAGCAGTTCCGGACTAGCGGAATACACAGATACGCAGTATTTT.

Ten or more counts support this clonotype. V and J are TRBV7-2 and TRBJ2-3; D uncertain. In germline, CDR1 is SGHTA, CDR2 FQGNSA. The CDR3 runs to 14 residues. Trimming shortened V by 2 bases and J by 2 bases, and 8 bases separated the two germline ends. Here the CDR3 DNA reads TGTGCCAGCAGCTTATGGCCCTCCACAGATACGCAGTATTTT. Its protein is CASSLWPSTDTQYF.

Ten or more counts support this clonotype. The CDR3 reads CASSFHPGQPYEQYF. The CDR3 DNA reads as TGTGCCAGCAGCTTCCACCCGGGACAGCCCTACGAGCAGTACTTC. V and J are TRBV11-2 and TRBJ2-7; 7 bases are a match to TRBD1. The length of the CDR3 is 15 residues. From germline, CDR1 is SGHAT and CDR2 FQNNGV. J gave up 2 bases and V 3 bases, and 7 bases lay outside the gene matches.

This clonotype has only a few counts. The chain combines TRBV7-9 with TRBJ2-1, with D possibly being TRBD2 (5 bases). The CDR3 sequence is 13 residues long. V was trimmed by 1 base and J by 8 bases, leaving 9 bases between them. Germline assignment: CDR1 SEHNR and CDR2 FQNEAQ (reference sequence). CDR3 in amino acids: CASSLGRRHEQFF. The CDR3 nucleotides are TGTGCCAGCAGCTTAGGCCGGAGGCATGAGCAGTTCTTC.

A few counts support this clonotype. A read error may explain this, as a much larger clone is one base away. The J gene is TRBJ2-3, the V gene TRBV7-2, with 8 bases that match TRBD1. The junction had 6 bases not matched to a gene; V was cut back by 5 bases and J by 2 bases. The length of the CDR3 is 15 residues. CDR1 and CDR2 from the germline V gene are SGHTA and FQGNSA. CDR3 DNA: TGTGCCAGCAGCCCCCGGGACAGGACCACAGATACGCAGTATTTT. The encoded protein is CASSPRDRTTDTQYF.

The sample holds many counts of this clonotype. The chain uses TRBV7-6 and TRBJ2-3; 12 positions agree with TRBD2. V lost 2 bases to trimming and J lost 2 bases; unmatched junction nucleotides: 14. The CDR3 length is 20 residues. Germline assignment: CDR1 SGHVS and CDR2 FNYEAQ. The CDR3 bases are TGTGCCAGCAGCTTAACCCGGACTAGCGGGATTCCCAATTACACAGATACGCAGTATTTT. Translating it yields CASSLTRTSGIPNYTDTQYF.

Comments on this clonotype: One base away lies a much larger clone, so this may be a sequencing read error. CDR3 region: CAGSLTPDPSTEAFF. CDR3 coding DNA: TGTGCCGGCAGCCTAACACCGGACCCCTCCACTGAAGCTTTCTTT. The chain recombines TRBV9 with TRBJ1-1, with D unclear. CDR3 length: 15 residues. Germline CDR1 and CDR2: SGDLS and YYNGEE. The full variable domain, completed using reference TRBV9 and TRBJ1-1, is DSGVTQTPKHLITATGQRVTLRCSPRSGDLSVYWYQQSLDQGLQFLIQYYNGEERAKGNILERFSAQQFPDLHSELNLSSLELGDSALYFCAGSLTPDPSTEAFFGQGTRLTVV.

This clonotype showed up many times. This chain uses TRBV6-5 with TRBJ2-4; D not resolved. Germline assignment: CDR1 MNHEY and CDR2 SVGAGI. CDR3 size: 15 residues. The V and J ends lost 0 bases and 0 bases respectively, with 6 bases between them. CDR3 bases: TGTGCCAGCAGTTACTCGACTGTAGCCAAAAACATTCAGTACTTC. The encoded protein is CASSYSTVAKNIQYF.

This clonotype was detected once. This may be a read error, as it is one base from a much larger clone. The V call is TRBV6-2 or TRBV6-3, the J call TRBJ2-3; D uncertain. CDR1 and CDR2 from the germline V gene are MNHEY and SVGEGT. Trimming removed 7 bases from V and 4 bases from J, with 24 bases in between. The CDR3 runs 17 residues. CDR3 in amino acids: CASTLIRAYRAPDTQYF. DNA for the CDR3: TGTGCCAGCACCTTAATACGGGCCTACAGAGCCCCAGATACGCAGTATTTT.

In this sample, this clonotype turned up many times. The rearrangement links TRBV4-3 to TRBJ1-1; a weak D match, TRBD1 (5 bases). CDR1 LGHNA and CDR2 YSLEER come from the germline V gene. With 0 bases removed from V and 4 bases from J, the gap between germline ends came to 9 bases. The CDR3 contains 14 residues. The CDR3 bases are TGCGCCAGCAGCCAAGATTGGGGGATCACTGAAGCTTTCTTT. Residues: CASSQDWGITEAFF.

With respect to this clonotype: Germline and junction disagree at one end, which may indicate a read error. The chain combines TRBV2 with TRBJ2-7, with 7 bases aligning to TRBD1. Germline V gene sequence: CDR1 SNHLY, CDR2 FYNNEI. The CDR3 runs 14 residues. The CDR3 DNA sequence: TGTGCCAGCAGGGGGACAGCCAGCTCCTACGTGCAGTACTTC. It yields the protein CASRGTASSYVQYF.

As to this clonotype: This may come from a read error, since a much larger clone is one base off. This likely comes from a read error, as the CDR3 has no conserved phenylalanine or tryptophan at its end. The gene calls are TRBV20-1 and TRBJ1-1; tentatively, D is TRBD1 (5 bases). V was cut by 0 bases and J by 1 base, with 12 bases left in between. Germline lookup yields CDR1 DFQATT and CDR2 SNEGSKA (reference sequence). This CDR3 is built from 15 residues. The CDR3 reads CSARDRMGPNTEAFL. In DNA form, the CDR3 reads TGCAGTGCTAGAGATCGGATGGGACCGAACACTGAAGCTTTCCTT.

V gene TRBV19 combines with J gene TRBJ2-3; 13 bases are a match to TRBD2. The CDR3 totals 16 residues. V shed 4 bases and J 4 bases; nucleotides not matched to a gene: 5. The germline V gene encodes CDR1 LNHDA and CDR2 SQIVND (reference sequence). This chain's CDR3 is CASSKGTSGNPDTQYF. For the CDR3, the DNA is TGTGCCAGTAGTAAAGGGACTAGCGGGAACCCAGATACGCAGTATTTT.

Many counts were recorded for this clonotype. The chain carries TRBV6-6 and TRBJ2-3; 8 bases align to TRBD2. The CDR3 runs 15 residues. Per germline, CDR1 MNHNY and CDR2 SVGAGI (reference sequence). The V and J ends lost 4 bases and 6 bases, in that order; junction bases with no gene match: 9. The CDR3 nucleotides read TGTGCCAGCAGTTCCTCCGGGGGGGTGTTGGATACGCAGTATTTT. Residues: CASSSSGGVLDTQYF.